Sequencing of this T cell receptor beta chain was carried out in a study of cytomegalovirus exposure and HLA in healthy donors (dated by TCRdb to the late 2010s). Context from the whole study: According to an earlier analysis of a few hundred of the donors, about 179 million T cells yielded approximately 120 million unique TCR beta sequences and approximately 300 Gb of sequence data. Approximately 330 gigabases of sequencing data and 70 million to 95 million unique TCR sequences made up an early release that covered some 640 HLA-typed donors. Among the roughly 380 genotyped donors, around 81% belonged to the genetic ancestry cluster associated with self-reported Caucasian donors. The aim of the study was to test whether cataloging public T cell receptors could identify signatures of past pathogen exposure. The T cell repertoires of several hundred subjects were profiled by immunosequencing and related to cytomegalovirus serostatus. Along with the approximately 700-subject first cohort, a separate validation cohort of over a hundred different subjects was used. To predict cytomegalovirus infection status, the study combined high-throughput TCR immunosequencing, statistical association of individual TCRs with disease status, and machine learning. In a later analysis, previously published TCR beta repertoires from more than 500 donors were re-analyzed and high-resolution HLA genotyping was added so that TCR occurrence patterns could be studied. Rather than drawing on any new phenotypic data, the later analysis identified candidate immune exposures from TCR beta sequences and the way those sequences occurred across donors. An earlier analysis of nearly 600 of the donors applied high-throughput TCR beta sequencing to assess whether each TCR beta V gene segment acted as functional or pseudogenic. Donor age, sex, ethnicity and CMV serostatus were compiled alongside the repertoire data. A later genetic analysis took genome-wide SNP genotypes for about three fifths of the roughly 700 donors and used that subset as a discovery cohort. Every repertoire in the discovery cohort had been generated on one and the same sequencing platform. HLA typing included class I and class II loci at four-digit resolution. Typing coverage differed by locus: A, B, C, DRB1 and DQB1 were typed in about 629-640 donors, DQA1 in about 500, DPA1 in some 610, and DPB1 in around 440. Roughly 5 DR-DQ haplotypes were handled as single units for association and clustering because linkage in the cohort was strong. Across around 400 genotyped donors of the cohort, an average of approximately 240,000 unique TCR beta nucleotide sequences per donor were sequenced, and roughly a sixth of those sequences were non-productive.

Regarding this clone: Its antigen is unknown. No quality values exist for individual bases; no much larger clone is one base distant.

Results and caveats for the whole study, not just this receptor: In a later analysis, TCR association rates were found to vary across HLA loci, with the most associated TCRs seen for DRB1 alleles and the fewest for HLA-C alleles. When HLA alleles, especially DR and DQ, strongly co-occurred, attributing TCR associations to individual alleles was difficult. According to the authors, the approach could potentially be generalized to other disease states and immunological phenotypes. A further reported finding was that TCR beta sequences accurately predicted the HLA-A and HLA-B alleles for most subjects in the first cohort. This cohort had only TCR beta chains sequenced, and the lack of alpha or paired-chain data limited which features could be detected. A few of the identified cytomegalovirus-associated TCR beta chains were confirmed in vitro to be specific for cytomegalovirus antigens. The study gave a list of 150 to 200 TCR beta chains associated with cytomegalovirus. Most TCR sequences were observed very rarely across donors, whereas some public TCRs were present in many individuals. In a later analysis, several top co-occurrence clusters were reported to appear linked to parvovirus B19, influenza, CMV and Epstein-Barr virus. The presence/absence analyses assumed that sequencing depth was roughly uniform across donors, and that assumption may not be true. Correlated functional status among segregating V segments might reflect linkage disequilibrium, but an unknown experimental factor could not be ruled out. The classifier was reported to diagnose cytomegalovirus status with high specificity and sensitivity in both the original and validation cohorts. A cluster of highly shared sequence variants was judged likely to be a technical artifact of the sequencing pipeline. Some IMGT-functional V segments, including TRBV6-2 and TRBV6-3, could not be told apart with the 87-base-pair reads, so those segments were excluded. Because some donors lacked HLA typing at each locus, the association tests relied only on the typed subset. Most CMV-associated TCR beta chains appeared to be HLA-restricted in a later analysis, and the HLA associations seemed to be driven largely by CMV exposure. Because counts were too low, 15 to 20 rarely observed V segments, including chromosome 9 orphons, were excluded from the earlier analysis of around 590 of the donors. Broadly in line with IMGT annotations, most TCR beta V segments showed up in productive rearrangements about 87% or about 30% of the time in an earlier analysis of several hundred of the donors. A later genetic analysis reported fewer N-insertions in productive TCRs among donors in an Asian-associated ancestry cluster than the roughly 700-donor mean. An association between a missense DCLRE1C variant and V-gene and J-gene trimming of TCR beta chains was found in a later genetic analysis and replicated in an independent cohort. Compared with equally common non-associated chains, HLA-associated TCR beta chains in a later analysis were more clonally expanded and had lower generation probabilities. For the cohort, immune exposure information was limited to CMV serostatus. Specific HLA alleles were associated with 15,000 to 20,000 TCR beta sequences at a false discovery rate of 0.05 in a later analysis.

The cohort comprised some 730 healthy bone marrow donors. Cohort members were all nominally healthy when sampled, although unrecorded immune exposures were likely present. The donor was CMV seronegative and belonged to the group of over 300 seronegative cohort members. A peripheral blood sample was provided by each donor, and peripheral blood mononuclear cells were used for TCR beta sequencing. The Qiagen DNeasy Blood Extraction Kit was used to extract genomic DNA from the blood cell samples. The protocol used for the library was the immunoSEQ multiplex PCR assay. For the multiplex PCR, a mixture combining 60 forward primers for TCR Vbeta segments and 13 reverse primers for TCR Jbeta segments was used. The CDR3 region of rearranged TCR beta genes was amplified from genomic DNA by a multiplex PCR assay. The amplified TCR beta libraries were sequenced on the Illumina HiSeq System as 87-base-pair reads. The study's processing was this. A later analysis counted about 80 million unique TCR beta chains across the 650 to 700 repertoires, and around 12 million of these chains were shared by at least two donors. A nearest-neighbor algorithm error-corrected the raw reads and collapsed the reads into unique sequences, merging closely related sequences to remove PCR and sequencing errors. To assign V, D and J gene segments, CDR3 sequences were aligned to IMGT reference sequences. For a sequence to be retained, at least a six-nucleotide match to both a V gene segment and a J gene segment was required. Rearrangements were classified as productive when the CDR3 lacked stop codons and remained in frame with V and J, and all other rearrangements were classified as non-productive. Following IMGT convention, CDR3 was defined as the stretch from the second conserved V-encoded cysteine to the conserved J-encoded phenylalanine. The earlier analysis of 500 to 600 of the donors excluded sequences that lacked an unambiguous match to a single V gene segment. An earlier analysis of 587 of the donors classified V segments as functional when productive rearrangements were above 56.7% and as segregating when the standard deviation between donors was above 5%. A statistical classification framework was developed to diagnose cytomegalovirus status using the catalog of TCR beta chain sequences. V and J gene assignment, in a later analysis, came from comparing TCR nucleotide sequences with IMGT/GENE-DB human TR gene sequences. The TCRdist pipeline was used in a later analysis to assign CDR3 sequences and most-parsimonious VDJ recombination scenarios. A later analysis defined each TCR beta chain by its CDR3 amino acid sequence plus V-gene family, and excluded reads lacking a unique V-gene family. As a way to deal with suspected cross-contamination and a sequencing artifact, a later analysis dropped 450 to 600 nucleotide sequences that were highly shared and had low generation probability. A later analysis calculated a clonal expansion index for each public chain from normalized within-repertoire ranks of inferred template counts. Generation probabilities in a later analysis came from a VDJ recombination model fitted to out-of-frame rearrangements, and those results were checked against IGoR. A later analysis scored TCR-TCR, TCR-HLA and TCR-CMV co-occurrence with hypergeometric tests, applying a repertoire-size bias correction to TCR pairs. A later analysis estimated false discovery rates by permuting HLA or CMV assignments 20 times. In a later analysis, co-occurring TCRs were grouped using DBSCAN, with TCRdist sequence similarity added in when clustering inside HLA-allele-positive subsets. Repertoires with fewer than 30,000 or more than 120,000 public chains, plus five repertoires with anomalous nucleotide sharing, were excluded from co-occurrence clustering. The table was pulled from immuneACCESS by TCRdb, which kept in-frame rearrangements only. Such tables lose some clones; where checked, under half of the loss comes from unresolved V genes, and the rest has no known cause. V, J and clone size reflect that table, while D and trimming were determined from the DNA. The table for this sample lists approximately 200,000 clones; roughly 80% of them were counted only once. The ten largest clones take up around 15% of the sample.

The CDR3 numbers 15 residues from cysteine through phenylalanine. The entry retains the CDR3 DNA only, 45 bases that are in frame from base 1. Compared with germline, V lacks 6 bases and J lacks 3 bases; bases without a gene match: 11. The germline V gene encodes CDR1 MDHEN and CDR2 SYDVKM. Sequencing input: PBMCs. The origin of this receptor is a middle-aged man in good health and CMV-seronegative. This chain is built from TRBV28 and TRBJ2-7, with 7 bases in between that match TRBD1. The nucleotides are TGTGCCAGCAGACCAACCGGGACAGTCTACTACGAGCAGTACTTC. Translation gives CASRPTGTVYYEQYF.